This record concerns one T cell receptor (beta chain) sequence. The antigen remains undetermined. The data were taken from a study of OX40 agonist ivuxolimab in advanced cancers. Overall study findings and caveats: Clones of CD4+ and CD8+ blood T cells grew by week 6 at doses of 0.1 to 3.0 mg/kg. The study found that CD8+ T cells averaged more expanded clones than CD4+.

V was cut by 2 bases and J by 8 bases, with 13 bases left in between. This CDR3 is 14 amino acids long. Germline values: CDR1 SGHVS, CDR2 FNYEAQ. Using immunoSEQ multiplex PCR, the repertoire was profiled, and TCRdb retains in-frame clones only, with some absent. The sample has 20,000 or so clones, roughly 89% seen once. The input for sequencing was CD4+ or CD8+ T cells sorted from blood, taken in a trial of the OX40 agonist ivuxolimab. The TCR was taken from an adult with an advanced solid tumor such as melanoma, head and neck, liver or kidney cancer. V gene TRBV7-6 combines with J gene TRBJ2-1; D may match TRBD1 or TRBD2 (6 bases each). The CDR3 loop reads CASSLFGGRDEQFF. Here the CDR3 DNA reads TGTGCCAGCAGCTTATTTGGGGGGCGAGATGAGCAGTTCTTC.